This TCR beta chain was identified in a study of human T cells and chemical hapten exposure. Study information: Donors were sensitized with 2% DPC on the upper inner arm.

Findings of the study overall: No shift was seen in TCRs above 1 in 1000 frequency with DPC sensitization.

To note about this clonotype: Its target is unknown.

Sample time point: pre-sensitization, week 0. The treatment denotes: therapeutic diphenylcyclopropenone sensitization with weekly scalp DPC. Germline CDR1 reads MNHEY; CDR2 reads SVGAGI. The CDR3 is 16 amino acids. V trimming: 5 bases; J trimming: 5 bases; junction bases outside the gene matches: 6. A single record per CDR3 protein comes from TCRdb applying MiXCR to the RACE reads. Of over 85,000 distinct CDR3 sequences listed, about a tenth are singletons. This chain links TRBV6-5 with TRBJ2-3; 14 bases fit TRBD2. This receptor was identified in a woman aged 55-70 years with alopecia areata. Some clones in this sample may be carry-over from other donors' samples. The material sequenced was whole blood, taken in connection with sensitization to the hapten diphenylcyclopropenone (DPC). In nucleotides, the CDR3 is TGTGCCAGCAGTCCCCTTGGGACTAGCGGGGGAGATACGCAGTATTTT. Translated: CASSPLGTSGGDTQYF.